These 5 T cell receptor beta chains share one sample of origin, sequenced in a study of blood T cell repertoires in COVID-19. Using immunoSEQ multiplex PCR, the repertoire was profiled, and TCRdb retains in-frame clones only, with some absent. The repertoire holds under 75,000 clones, 65% to 80% seen once, with less than 6% in the top ten. The specimen sequenced was peripheral blood. These TCRs come from a woman aged 70-85 years with acute or convalescent COVID-19.

This chain connects TRBV3-1 (or the pseudogene TRBV3-2) to TRBJ2-2; D call uncertain. Germline CDR1 LGHDT, CDR2 YNNKEL (reference sequence). There are 14 residues in the CDR3. V shed 2 bases and J shed 6 bases, with 10 bases lying between them. In nucleotides, the CDR3 is TGTGCCAGCAGCCAATCGTTCGTCCCCGGGGAGCTGTTTTTT. This codes for CASSQSFVPGELFF.

This chain links TRBV7-2 with TRBJ2-1, with 16 bases matching TRBD2. Germline V gene lookup returns CDR1 SGHTA and CDR2 FQGNSA. This CDR3 spans 18 amino acids. The J segment lost 7 bases and the V segment lost 5 bases, leaving 11 bases of the junction unmatched. The CDR3 nucleotides are TGTGCCAGCAGCACCCGAGGGACTAGCGGGGGGGCGGTTAATGAGCAGTTCTTC. Residues: CASSTRGTSGGAVNEQFF.

The V and J genes are TRBV6-6 and TRBJ2-5; 11 bases are a match to TRBD2. Germline V gene lookup returns CDR1 MNHNY and CDR2 SVGAGI (reference sequence). This CDR3 has 14 residues. Unmatched junction bases numbered 3, after V lost 6 bases and J lost 3 bases. The CDR3 DNA reads TGTGCCAGCAGAAAGGGACTAGCGGAAGAGACCCAGTACTTC. Protein: CASRKGLAEETQYF.

J is TRBJ1-2 and V is TRBV10-3; 12 nucleotides match TRBD1. Germline trimming cut 6 bases from V and 3 bases from J; bases unmatched to any gene: 17. This CDR3 is 19 amino acids long. Germline lookup yields CDR1 ENHRY and CDR2 SYGVKD. The CDR3 here is CAIRGTLQPGQGADYGYTF. The CDR3 DNA reads TGTGCCATCAGAGGGACCCTACAGCCGGGACAGGGGGCAGACTATGGCTACACCTTC.

This sequence joins TRBV5-1 and TRBJ1-3, with 11 bases identical to TRBD1. The CDR3 has 17 amino acids. The ends lost 0 bases at V and 2 bases at J; junction bases unmatched: 4. Germline loops: CDR1 SGHRS, CDR2 YFSETQ. CDR3 amino acids: CASSLGTGGSTGNTIYF. CDR3 nucleotide sequence: TGCGCCAGCAGCTTGGGGACAGGGGGCTCGACTGGAAACACCATATATTTT.